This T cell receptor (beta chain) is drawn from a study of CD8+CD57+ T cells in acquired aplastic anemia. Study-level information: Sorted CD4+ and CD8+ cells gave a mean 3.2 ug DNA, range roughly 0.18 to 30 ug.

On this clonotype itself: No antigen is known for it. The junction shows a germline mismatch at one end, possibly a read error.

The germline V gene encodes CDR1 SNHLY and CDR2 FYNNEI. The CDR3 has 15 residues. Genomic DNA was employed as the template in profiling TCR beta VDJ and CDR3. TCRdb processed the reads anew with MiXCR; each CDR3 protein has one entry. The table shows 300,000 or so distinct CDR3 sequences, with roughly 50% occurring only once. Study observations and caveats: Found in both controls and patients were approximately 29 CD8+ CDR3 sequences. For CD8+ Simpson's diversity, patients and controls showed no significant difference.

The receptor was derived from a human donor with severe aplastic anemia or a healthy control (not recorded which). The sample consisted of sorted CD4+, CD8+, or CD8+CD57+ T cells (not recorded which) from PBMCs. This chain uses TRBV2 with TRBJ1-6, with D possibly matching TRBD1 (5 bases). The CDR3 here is CASSSDSTLGSPPHF. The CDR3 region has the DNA TGTGCCAGCAGTTCTGACAGTACTTTAGGATCACCCCCCCACTTT.